Given below is one TCR beta chain in context. This sample is drawn from a study of blood T cell repertoires in COVID-19. Germline V lookup: CDR1 SNHLY, CDR2 FYNNEI. V gave up 8 bases and J gave up 4 bases; unmatched junction bases: 10. This CDR3 comprises 15 residues. Clones were sequenced by immunoSEQ multiplex PCR, and TCRdb holds only the in-frame ones, with some missing. The sample yields about 140,000 clones, 88% seen once. V usage is TRBV2 and J usage is TRBJ1-5; TRBD1 matches at 8 bases. The sample was peripheral blood. This sequence was found in a human donor in a cohort sampled during active COVID-19. CDR3 in DNA: TGTGCCAGCTTGTCGGACAGGGCGGGTAATCAGCCCCAGCATTTT. Its translation is CASLSDRAGNQPQHF.